This T cell receptor beta chain was found in a study of identical twins. Overall study findings and caveats: Where beta out-of-frame sequences were concerned, excess twin sharing was weaker. Invariant populations such as MAIT and iNKT cells could partly muddle zero-insertion analyses.

CDR1 SGHAT and CDR2 FQNNGV come from the germline V gene. The CDR3 loop spans 15 amino acids. Between the trimmed V and J ends, which lost 6 bases and 0 bases, there was a span of 13 bases. A note on this clonotype: What it recognizes is unknown.

Template switching created a universal primer site, and the cDNA included unique molecular identifiers. TCRdb analysed the 5' RACE reads with MiXCR anew, one entry per CDR3 protein. The table records 540,000 or so distinct CDR3 sequences, about 22% of them present only once. This sample also appeared in a second study, on yellow fever vaccine responses in identical twins.

This clonotype was sampled from a woman aged 18 to 35 in good health. The chain joins TRBV11-2 to TRBJ2-3; D may correspond to TRBD1 or TRBD2 (5 bases each). Source material: CD4+ T cells sorted from blood. This CDR3 reads CASRNPGRSTDTQYF. Here the CDR3 DNA reads TGTGCCAGCAGAAATCCGGGACGGAGCACAGATACGCAGTATTTT.